This T cell receptor beta chain was captured by sequencing in a study of cytomegalovirus exposure and HLA in healthy donors. Study at large: Later, an analysis reported that the 120 or so validation repertoires had used the same platform as the 500 to 750 first-cohort repertoires. Findings of the study overall: TCR beta chains numbering roughly 150 were designated cytomegalovirus-associated. CMV antigen specificity of three CMV-associated chains was confirmed in vitro.

Germline-derived CDR1 and CDR2 are SGHVS and FNYEAQ. The CDR3 length is 15 residues. V lost 4 bases to trimming and J lost 5 bases; unmatched junction nucleotides: 6. In the case of this clone: Its antigen remains unidentified.

Clones were read by immunoSEQ multiplex PCR, and TCRdb kept only the in-frame ones, dropping some. The data show about 150,000 clones, 86% seen once. Sequencing was carried out using PBMCs. The J gene is TRBJ2-3, the V gene TRBV7-6; 10 bases are a match to TRBD2. The source is a human donor in good health. CDR3 sequence: CASSSAGGPIDTQYF. The CDR3 DNA reads as TGTGCCAGCAGCTCAGCGGGGGGGCCGATAGATACGCAGTATTTT.